This is a list of T cell receptor beta chains from one sample in a study of blood T cells in healthy people across ages. TCRdb fed the 5' RACE reads into MiXCR, producing one record per CDR3 protein. The table records around 800,000 distinct CDR3 sequences, roughly 26% of them present only once. These same records also appear under a second study, on T cells of mothers and their children.

Sequencing input: blood. The source is a boy between 10 and 17 years old in good health. The CDR3 runs from the conserved cysteine through the conserved F or W.

v_gene	len	j_gene	CDR3aa
TRBV7-2	14	TRBJ1-1	CASNRGPDGTEAFF
TRBV29-1	14	TRBJ2-2	CSAAKGPNTGELFF
TRBV5-1	15	.	CASRFRDRGWETQYF
TRBV6-2/TRBV6-3	14	TRBJ2-1	CASTQSGGAGEQFF
TRBV3-1	17	TRBJ2-1	CASSHQTTSGPNNEQLF
TRBV7-9	18	TRBJ2-5	CASSLMRFPEPLQETQYF
TRBV5-1	15	TRBJ1-4	CASSLAVGGNEKLFF
TRBV25-1	15	TRBJ2-5	CASSDRTGGGETQYF
TRBV27	16	TRBJ1-1	CASRNRTGGWDTEAFF
TRBV5-1	10	TRBJ2-3	CASSLWVQYF
TRBV20-1	15	TRBJ2-1	CSATGLAGGYNEQFF
TRBV20-1	15	TRBJ2-5	CSAATAVLYQETQYF
TRBV5-5	15	TRBJ2-7	CASSLRTGEVYEQYF
TRBV29-1	12	TRBJ2-1	CSAEKEANEQFF
TRBV4-1	14	TRBJ2-1	CASSGPGGYNEQFF
TRBV12-3/TRBV12-4	14	TRBJ2-3	CASSFDSLKDTQYF
TRBV15	17	TRBJ2-1	CATSRDEQLDSYNEQFF
TRBV9	17	TRBJ2-5	CASSVGFVTATEETQYF
TRBV7-9	16	TRBJ1-2	CASSNSGSPEPYGYTF
TRBV20-1	14	TRBJ2-1	CSARTSGVFGEQFF
TRBV10-3	12	TRBJ1-2	CAISGDSDGYTF